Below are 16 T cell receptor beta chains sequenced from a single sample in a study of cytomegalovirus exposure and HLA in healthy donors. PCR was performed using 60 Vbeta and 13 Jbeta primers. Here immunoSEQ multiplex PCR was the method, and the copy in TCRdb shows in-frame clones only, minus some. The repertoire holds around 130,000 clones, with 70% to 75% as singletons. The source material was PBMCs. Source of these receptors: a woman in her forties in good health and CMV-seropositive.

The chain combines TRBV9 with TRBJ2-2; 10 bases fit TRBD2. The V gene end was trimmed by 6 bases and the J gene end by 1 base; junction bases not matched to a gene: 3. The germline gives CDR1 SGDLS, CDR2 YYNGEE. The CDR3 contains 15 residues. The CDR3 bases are TGTGCCAGCACGAGCGGGGGGGAGAACACCGGGGAGCTGTTTTTT. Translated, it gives CASTSGGENTGELFF.

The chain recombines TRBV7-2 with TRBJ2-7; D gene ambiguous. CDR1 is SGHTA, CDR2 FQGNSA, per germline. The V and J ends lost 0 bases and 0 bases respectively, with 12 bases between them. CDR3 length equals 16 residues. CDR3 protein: CASSLARISSSYEQYF. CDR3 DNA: TGTGCCAGCAGCTTAGCCCGGATCTCTAGCTCCTACGAGCAGTACTTC. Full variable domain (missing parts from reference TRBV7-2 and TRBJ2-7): GAGVSQSPSNKVTEKGKDVELRCDPISGHTALYWYRQSLGQGLEFLIYFQGNSAPDKSGLPSDRFSAERTGGSVSTLTIQRTQQEDSAVYLCASSLARISSSYEQYFGPGTRLTVT.

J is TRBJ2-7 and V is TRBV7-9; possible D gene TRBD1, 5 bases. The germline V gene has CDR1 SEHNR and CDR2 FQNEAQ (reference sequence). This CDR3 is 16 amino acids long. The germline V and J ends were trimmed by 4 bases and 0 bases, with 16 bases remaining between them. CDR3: CASSSAGQGRSYEQYF. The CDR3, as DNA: TGTGCCAGCAGCTCAGCTGGGCAGGGCCGCTCCTACGAGCAGTACTTC.

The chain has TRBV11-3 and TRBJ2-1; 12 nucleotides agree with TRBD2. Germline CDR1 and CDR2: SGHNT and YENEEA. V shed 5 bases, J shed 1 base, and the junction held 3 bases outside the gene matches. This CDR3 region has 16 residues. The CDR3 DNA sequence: TGTGCCAGCAGCGCCGGGACTAGCGGGTCCTACAATGAGCAGTTCTTC. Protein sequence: CASSAGTSGSYNEQFF.

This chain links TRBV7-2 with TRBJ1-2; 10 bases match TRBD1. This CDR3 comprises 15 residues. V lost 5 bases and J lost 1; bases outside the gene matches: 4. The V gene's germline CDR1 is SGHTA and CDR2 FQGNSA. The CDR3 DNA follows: TGTGCCAGCAGCCCTCGGACAGGGGGTAACTATGGCTACACCTTC. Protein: CASSPRTGGNYGYTF.

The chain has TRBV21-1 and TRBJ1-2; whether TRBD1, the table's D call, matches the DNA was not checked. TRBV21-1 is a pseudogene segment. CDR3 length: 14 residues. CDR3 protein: CASSPRDRNYGYTF. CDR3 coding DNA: TGTGCCAGCAGCCCGAGAGACAGGAACTATGGCTACACCTTC.

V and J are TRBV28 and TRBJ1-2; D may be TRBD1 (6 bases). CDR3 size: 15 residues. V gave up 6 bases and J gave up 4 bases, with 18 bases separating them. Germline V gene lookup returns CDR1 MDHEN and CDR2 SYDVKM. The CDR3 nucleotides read TGTGCCAGCAGCACACCTCGACAGGCAACCTATGGCTACACCTTC. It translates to CASSTPRQATYGYTF.

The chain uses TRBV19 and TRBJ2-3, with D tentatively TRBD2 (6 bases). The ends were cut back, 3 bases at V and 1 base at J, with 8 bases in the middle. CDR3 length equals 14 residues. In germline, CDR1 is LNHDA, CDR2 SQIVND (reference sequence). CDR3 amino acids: CASSISGGTDTQYF. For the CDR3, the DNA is TGTGCCAGTAGTATTTCGGGGGGCACAGATACGCAGTATTTT.

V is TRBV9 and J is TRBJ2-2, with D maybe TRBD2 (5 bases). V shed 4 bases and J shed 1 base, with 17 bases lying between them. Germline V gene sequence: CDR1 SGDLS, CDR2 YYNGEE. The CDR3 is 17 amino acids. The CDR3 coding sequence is TGTGCCAGCAGCATGACTACCCGGGCCCAGAACACCGGGGAGCTGTTTTTT. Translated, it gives CASSMTTRAQNTGELFF.

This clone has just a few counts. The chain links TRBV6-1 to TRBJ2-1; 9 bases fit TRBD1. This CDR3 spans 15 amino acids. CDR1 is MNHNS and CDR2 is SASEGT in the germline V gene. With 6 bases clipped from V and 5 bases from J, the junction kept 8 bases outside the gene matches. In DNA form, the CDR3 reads TGTGCCAGCAGACCACAGGGGGCAATCAACAATGAGCAGTTCTTC. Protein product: CASRPQGAINNEQFF.

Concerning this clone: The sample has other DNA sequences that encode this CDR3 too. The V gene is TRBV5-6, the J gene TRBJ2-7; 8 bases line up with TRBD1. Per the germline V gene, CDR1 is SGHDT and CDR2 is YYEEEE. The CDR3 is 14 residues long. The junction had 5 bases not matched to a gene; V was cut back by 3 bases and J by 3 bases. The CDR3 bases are TGTGCCAGCAGCTCTGGACAGGGAGGCTACGAGCAGTACTTC. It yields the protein CASSSGQGGYEQYF.

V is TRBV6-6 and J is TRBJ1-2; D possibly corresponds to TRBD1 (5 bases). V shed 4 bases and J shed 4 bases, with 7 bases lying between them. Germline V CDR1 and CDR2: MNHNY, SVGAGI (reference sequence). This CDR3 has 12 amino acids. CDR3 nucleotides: TGTGCCAGCAGTTCAGGGCCCTATGGCTACACCTTC. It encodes CASSSGPYGYTF.

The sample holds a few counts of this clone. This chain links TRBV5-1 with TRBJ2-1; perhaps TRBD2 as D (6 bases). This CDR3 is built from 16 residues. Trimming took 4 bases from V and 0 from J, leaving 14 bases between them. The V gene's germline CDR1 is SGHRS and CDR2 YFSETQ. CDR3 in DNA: TGCGCCAGCAGCGTAGGGACTTTAAGCTCCTACAATGAGCAGTTCTTC. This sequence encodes CASSVGTLSSYNEQFF. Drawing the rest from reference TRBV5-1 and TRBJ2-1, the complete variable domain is KAGVTQTPRYLIKTRGQQVTLSCSPISGHRSVSWYQQTPGQGLQFLFEYFSETQRNKGNFPGRFSGRQFSNSRSEMNVSTLELGDSALYLCASSVGTLSSYNEQFFGPGTRLTVL.

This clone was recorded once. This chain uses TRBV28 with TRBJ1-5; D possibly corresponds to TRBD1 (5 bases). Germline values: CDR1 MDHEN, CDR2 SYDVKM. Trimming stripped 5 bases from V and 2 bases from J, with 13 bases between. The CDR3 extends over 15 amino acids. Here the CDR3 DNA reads TGTGCCAGCAGTCGACAGTTTGCGGGCAATCAGCCCCAGCATTTT. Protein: CASSRQFAGNQPQHF.

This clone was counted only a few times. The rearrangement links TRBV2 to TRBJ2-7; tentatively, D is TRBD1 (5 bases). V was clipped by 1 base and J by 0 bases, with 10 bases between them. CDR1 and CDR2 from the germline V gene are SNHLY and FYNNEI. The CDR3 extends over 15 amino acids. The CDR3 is CASSEDPRVSYEQYF. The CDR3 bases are TGTGCCAGCAGTGAAGACCCCAGGGTCTCCTACGAGCAGTACTTC.

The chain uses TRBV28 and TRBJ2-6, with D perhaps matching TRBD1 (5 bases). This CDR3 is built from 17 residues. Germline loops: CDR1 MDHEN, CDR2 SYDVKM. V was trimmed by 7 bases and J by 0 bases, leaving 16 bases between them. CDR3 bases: TGTGCCAGCATCGCAAGGGGCAGTACCTCTGGGGCCAACGTCCTGACTTTC. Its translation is CASIARGSTSGANVLTF. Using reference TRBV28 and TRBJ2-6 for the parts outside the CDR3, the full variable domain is DVKVTQSSRYLVKRTGEKVFLECVQDMDHENMFWYRQDPGLGLRLIYFSYDVKMKEKGDIPEGYSVSREKKERFSLILESASTNQTSMYLCASIARGSTSGANVLTFGAGSRLTVL.